These T cell receptor beta chains were read from a single sample in a study of T cells in Graves' hyperthyroidism and ophthalmopathy. TCRdb passed the multiplex PCR reads through MiXCR, listing each CDR3 protein once. The sample consists of about 420,000 distinct CDR3 sequences, approximately 14% of them appearing once. Material: blood. The receptors shown here come from a woman aged 18-29 years with Graves' hyperthyroidism. Both conserved end residues are part of each CDR3. Fields, in order: J gene, CDR3 length, V gene, clone size, D gene, CDR3 DNA, CDR3 protein. D genes are given only for firm matches. Clone sizes are given selectively: once, few, many, or a class where the clone is expanded.

>TRBJ2-1|15|TRBV7-2|many|-
TGTGCCAGCAGCTTAGGTGGAGTGGGGTCCAATGAGCAGTTCTTC
CASSLGGVGSNEQFF
>TRBJ2-7|16|TRBV7-9|few|-
TGTGCCAGCAGCCCCCCGGGTGGGATCAGGGGTCACGAGCAGTACTTC
CASSPPGGIRGHEQYF
>TRBJ2-2|13|TRBV6-2/TRBV6-3|-|-
TGTGCCAGCAGTTATCTGGGGACCGGGGAGCTGTTTTTT
CASSYLGTGELFF
>TRBJ2-7|12|TRBV20-1|-|-
TGCAGTGCGCGGGCCATCGAGTGGGAGCAGTACTTC
CSARAIEWEQYF
>TRBJ1-6|12|TRBV5-6|few|-
TGTGCCAGCAGCTTGGGTTCACTTGCCCTCCACTTT
CASSLGSLALHF
>TRBJ1-3|16|TRBV28|many|TRBD1
TGTGCCAGCAGCCCTGGGCGACAGGGTACTGGAAACACCATATATTTT
CASSPGRQGTGNTIYF
>TRBJ2-1|16|TRBV5-1|-|-
TGCGCCAGCACCCCAAGCCCCAGGGGAACCTACAATGAGCAGTTCTTC
CASTPSPRGTYNEQFF
>TRBJ1-5|15|TRBV6-1|few|-
TGTGCCAGCCGGCGGGAGGGATCCAGTAATCAGCCCCAGCATTTT
CASRREGSSNQPQHF
>TRBJ2-2|12|TRBV30|few|-
TGTGCCTGGACAGGGGTCCCCGGGGAGCTGTTTTTT
CAWTGVPGELFF
>TRBJ1-4|15|TRBV6-5|-|-
TGTGCCAGCAGTTACTTTGGGCGAGGGAACGAAAAACTGTTTTTT
CASSYFGRGNEKLFF
>TRBJ2-7|16|TRBV6-6|many|TRBD1
TGTGCCAGCAGTTACTCGATTGGACAGGGCGCCCACGAGCAGTACTTC
CASSYSIGQGAHEQYF
>TRBJ2-3|14|TRBV12-3/TRBV12-4|-|-
TGTGCCAGCAGTTTGCCCGCTGGGGCAGATACGCAGTATTTT
CASSLPAGADTQYF
>TRBJ2-7|15|TRBV6-4|few|TRBD2
TGTGCCAGCAGTGAGGGACTAGCGGGACCCTACGAGCAGTACTTC
CASSEGLAGPYEQYF
>TRBJ1-1|14|TRBV30|many|TRBD1
TGTGCCTGGGAAGAAGGGACAGGGAACACTGAAGCTTTCTTT
CAWEEGTGNTEAFF
>TRBJ2-5|13|TRBV2|many|-
TGTGCCAGCAGTGAAGCATGGGCAGAGACCCAGTACTTC
CASSEAWAETQYF
>TRBJ2-3|14|TRBV9|-|-
TGTGCCAGCAGCGTGGCCTTTAGCACAGATACGCAGTATTTT
CASSVAFSTDTQYF
>TRBJ2-5|13|TRBV4-1|-|-
TGCGCCAGCAGCCGGGAGAATCGAGAGACCCAGTACTTC
CASSRENRETQYF
>TRBJ1-4|18|TRBV6-2/TRBV6-3|many|-
TGTGCCAGCAGTTACTCGTTTAAGGAGCGGCAGTCTAATGAAAAACTGTTTTTT
CASSYSFKERQSNEKLFF
>TRBJ2-5|14|TRBV6-1|few|-
TGTGTCAGCAGTGACATGGGAAACCAAGAGACCCAGTACTTC
CVSSDMGNQETQYF
>TRBJ1-5|16|TRBV19|-|-
TGTGCCAGTAGTTCTCTGGGGTCCTATAGCAATCAGCCCCAGCATTTT
CASSSLGSYSNQPQHF
>TRBJ1-2|13|TRBV30|-|-
TGTGCCTGGAGTGTACCCGGCAGCTATGACTACACCTTC
CAWSVPGSYDYTF
>TRBJ2-1|13|TRBV6-1|-|TRBD2
TGTGCCAGGACTAGCGGGAGGGCCCGGGAGCAGTTCTTC
CARTSGRAREQFF
>TRBJ1-1|14|TRBV12-3/TRBV12-4|many|-
TGTGCCAGCAGTTTATCGGCGGAGGGGACTGAAGCTTTCTTT
CASSLSAEGTEAFF
>TRBJ2-2|19|TRBV5-1|many|TRBD2
TGCGCCAGCAGCTCACCGGGACTAGCGGGAGCCTCGAACACCGGGGAGCTGTTTTTT
CASSSPGLAGASNTGELFF
>TRBJ2-7|16|TRBV7-9|-|-
TGTGCCAGCAGCTATTCAACCACGCGGACAACCTACGAGCAGTACTTC
CASSYSTTRTTYEQYF
>TRBJ1-1|12|TRBV29-1|many|-
TGCAGCGTTGAAGACAGTAACACTGAAGCTTTCTTT
CSVEDSNTEAFF
>TRBJ2-1|15|TRBV11-2|-|TRBD2
TGTGCCAGCACCCCAGCGGGAGGTGCCTACAATGAGCAGTTCTTC
CASTPAGGAYNEQFF
>TRBJ1-2|17|TRBV5-1|many|TRBD1
TGCGCCAGCAGCCACCGGACAGGGGCCGAGGTTTCTCAAGGCTACACCTTC
CASSHRTGAEVSQGYTF
>TRBJ2-3|16|TRBV28|many|TRBD2
TGTGCCACGGGACTAGCGGGACCGATAGGCACAGATACGCAGTATTTT
CATGLAGPIGTDTQYF
>TRBJ2-7|14|TRBV13|many|-
TGTGCCAGCAGCTCGCCGACGGATACCTACGAGCAGTACTTC
CASSSPTDTYEQYF
>TRBJ2-3|14|TRBV19|many|TRBD2
TGTGCCAGTCGGAGCGGGAGGGGGACAGATACGCAGTATTTT
CASRSGRGTDTQYF
>TRBJ2-5|13|TRBV12-3/TRBV12-4|many|-
TGTGCCAGCAGCTCTGACAGGCAAGAGACCCAGTGCTTC
CASSSDRQETQCF
>TRBJ2-7|14|TRBV20-1|many|-
TGCAGTGCTAGAAACCCAGGGGCGGACTACGAGCAGTACTTC
CSARNPGADYEQYF
>TRBJ2-1|16|TRBV9|many|TRBD2
TGTGCCAGCAGCGTGGGGGGACTAGCCGTTTCACGGGAGCAGTTCTTC
CASSVGGLAVSREQFF
>TRBJ2-4|18|TRBV3-1|few|-
TGTGCCAGCAGCCAAGCTGGGGGGCGCTTATCTGGCAAAAACATTCAGTACTTC
CASSQAGGRLSGKNIQYF
>TRBJ2-1|14|TRBV7-2|-|-
TGTGCCAGCAGCTTCCGACAGTCTAGGAATGAGCAGTTCTTC
CASSFRQSRNEQFF
>TRBJ2-7|15|TRBV19|-|TRBD1
TGTGCCAGTAGTATCGGACAGGGGGGCCGCTACGAGCAGTACTTC
CASSIGQGGRYEQYF
>TRBJ1-1|14|TRBV7-2|many|-
TGTGCCAGCAGCTTAGGGAGAAGGAGCACTGAAGCTTTCTTT
CASSLGRRSTEAFF
>TRBJ2-7|16|TRBV7-8|-|TRBD2
TGTGCCAGCAGCTTAGGAGGACTAGCGGGTCTTGGAGAGCAGTACTTC
CASSLGGLAGLGEQYF
>TRBJ1-1|20|TRBV5-8|-|TRBD1
TGTGCCAGCAGCTTACCGGGACAGGGGGCGATTTTCTCCATGAACACTGAAGCTTTCTTT
CASSLPGQGAIFSMNTEAFF
>TRBJ1-1|16|TRBV12-3/TRBV12-4|many|-
TGTGCCAGCAGTTTAGACAGGGTAACGGCGAACACTGAAGCTTTCTTT
CASSLDRVTANTEAFF
>TRBJ2-3|16|TRBV11-2|many|-
TGTGCCAGCAGCTTTGATGTCCCTAGCGAGTCGAATACGCAGTATTTT
CASSFDVPSESNTQYF
>TRBJ2-7|16|TRBV7-9|many|TRBD1
TGTGCCAGCAGCCCTACCCGGGACAGGGAACAATACGAGCAGTACTTC
CASSPTRDREQYEQYF
>TRBJ2-7|13|TRBV30|many|-
TGTGCCTGGACTTTCGGACAGACTTACGAGCAGTACTTC
CAWTFGQTYEQYF
>TRBJ2-1|15|TRBV24-1|-|-
TGTGCCACCAGATCCGGGACCACACTCCTCGGGGAGCAGTTCTTC
CATRSGTTLLGEQFF
>TRBJ2-1|19|TRBV24-1|-|TRBD2
TGTGCCACCAGTGATCATCAACCCGGGACTAGCGGGAGAGTCAATGAGCAGTTCTTC
CATSDHQPGTSGRVNEQFF
>TRBJ1-1|15|TRBV3-1|many|TRBD1
TGTGCCAGCAGCCGACCTCAAGCAGGGGGCACTGAAGCTTTCTTT
CASSRPQAGGTEAFF
>TRBJ1-4|15|TRBV6-2/TRBV6-3|-|-
TGTGCCAGCAGTCGCGCGACAGTAACTAATGAAAAACTGTTTTTT
CASSRATVTNEKLFF
>TRBJ2-5|15|TRBV18|many|-
TGTGCCAGCTCAATCCGAGGGGGAACGGGAGAGACCCAGTACTTC
CASSIRGGTGETQYF
>TRBJ1-5|13|TRBV2|many|-
TGTGCCAGCAGTGATGGGCCGAGTCAGCCCCAGCATTTT
CASSDGPSQPQHF
>TRBJ1-1|16|TRBV5-5|many|TRBD1
TGTGCCAGCAGCTTGTGGGGACAGGGACAGAACACTGAAGCTTTCTTT
CASSLWGQGQNTEAFF
>TRBJ2-3|16|TRBV14|many|-
TGTGCCAGCAGCCAAGCAGTGGAACTAGGGACAGATACGCAGTATTTT
CASSQAVELGTDTQYF
>TRBJ2-7|15|TRBV25-1|-|-
TGTGCCAGCAGTGATACTAGGGGGGCTGGATACGAGCAGTACTTC
CASSDTRGAGYEQYF
>TRBJ2-1|15|TRBV7-9|-|TRBD2
TGTGCCAGCAGCTTGCCTAGCGGGAAGTACAATGAGCAGTTCTTC
CASSLPSGKYNEQFF